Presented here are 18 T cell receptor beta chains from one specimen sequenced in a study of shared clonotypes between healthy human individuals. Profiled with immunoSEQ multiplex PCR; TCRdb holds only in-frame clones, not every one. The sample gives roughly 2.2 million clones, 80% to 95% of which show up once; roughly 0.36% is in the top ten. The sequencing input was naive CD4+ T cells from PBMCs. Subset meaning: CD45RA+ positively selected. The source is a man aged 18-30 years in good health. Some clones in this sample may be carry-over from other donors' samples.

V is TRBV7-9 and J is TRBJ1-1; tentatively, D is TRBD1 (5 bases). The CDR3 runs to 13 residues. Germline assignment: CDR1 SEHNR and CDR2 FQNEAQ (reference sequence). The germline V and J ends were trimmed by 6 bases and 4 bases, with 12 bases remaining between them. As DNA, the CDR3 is TGTGCCAGCAGACAACAGGCGACCACTGAAGCTTTCTTT. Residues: CASRQQATTEAFF. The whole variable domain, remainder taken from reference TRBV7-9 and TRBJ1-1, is DTGVSQNPRHKITKRGQNVTFRCDPISEHNRLYWYRQTLGQGPEFLTYFQNEAQLEKSRLLSDRFSAERPKGSFSTLEIQRTEQGDSAMYLCASRQQATTEAFFGQGTRLTVV.

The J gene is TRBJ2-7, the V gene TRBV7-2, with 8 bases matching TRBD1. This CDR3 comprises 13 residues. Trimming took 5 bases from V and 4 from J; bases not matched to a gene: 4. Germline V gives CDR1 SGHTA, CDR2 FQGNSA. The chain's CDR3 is CASSIGQGYEQYF. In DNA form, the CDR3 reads TGTGCCAGCAGCATAGGACAGGGATACGAGCAGTACTTC.

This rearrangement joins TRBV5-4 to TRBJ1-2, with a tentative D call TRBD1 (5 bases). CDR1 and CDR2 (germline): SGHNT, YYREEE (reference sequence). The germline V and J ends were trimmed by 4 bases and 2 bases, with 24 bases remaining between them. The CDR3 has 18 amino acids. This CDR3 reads CASSAATNGPGRNYGYTF. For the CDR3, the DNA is TGTGCCAGCAGCGCAGCTACGAACGGACCGGGACGGAACTATGGCTACACCTTC.

The CDR3 region has the DNA TGTGCCAGCAGTTTAAAAGGGACTAGCGGGAGGACCCAGTACTTC. Its translation: CASSLKGTSGRTQYF. The genes are TRBV28 and TRBJ2-5, with 14 nucleotides matching TRBD2. CDR1 and CDR2 from the germline V gene are MDHEN and SYDVKM. The CDR3 is 15 residues long. V trimming: 2 bases; J trimming: 7 bases; junction bases outside the gene matches: 3.

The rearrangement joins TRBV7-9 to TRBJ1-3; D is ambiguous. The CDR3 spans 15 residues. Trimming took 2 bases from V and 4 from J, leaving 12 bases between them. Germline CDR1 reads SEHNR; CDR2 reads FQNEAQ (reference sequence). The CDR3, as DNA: TGTGCCAGCAGCTTACAGGCGACGTTGGGAAACACCATATATTTT. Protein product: CASSLQATLGNTIYF. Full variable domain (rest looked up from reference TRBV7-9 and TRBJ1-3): DTGVSQNPRHKITKRGQNVTFRCDPISEHNRLYWYRQTLGQGPEFLTYFQNEAQLEKSRLLSDRFSAERPKGSFSTLEIQRTEQGDSAMYLCASSLQATLGNTIYFGEGSWLTVV.

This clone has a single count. The CDR3 DNA is TGTGCCAGCAGTTCCGGACACGGGAGGGTTCTCTCCTACGAGCAGTACTTC. Its translation: CASSSGHGRVLSYEQYF. The V gene is TRBV27, the J gene TRBJ2-7; 8 bases agree with TRBD2. This CDR3 has 17 amino acids. V was clipped by 4 bases and J by 0 bases; unmatched bases: 11. Germline V lookup: CDR1 MNHEY, CDR2 SMNVEV (reference sequence).

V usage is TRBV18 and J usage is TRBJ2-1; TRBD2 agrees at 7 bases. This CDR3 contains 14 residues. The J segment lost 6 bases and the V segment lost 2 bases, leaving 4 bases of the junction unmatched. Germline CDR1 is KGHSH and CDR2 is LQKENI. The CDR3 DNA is TGTGCCAGCTCACCAGCACTAGCGATCAATGAGCAGTTCTTC. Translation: CASSPALAINEQFF.

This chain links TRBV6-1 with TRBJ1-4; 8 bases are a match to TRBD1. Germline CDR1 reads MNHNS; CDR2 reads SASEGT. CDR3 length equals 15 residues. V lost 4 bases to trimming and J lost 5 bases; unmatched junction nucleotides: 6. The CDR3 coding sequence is TGTGCCAGCAGTGGCTGGACAGGGTGGAATGAAAAACTGTTTTTT. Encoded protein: CASSGWTGWNEKLFF.

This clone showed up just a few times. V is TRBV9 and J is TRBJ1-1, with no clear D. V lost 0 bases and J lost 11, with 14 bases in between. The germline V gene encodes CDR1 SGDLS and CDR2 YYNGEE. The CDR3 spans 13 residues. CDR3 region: CASSVAPAGGAFF. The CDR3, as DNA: TGTGCCAGCAGCGTAGCTCCGGCCGGCGGGGCTTTCTTT. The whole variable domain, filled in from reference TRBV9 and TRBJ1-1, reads DSGVTQTPKHLITATGQRVTLRCSPRSGDLSVYWYQQSLDQGLQFLIQYYNGEERAKGNILERFSAQQFPDLHSELNLSSLELGDSALYFCASSVAPAGGAFFGQGTRLTVV.

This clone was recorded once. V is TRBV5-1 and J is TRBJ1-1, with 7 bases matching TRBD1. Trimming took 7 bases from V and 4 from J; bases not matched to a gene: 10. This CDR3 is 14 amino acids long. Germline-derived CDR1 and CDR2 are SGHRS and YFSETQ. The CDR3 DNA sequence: TGCGCCAGCTCAGGGGGGAAAAGGGGCACTGAAGCTTTCTTT. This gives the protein CASSGGKRGTEAFF.

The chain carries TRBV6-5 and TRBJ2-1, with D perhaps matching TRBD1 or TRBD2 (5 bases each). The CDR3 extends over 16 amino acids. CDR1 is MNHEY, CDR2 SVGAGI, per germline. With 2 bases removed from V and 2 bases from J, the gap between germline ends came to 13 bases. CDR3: CASSYSWGSPYNEQFF. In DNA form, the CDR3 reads TGTGCCAGCAGTTACAGTTGGGGGAGTCCCTACAATGAGCAGTTCTTC.

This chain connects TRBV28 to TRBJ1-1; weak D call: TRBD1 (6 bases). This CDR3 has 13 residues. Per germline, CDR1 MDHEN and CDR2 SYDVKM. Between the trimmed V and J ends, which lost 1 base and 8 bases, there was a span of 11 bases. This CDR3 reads CASSLLGGLEAFF. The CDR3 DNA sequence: TGTGCCAGCAGTTTATTAGGGGGGCTCGAAGCTTTCTTT.

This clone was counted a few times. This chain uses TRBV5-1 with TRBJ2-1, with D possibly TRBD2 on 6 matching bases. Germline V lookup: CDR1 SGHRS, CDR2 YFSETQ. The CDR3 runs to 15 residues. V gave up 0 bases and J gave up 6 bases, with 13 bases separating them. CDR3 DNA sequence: TGCGCCAGCAGCTTGGACAGCGTAGCGGCCAATGAGCAGTTCTTC. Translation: CASSLDSVAANEQFF. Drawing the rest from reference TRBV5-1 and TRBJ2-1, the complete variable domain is KAGVTQTPRYLIKTRGQQVTLSCSPISGHRSVSWYQQTPGQGLQFLFEYFSETQRNKGNFPGRFSGRQFSNSRSEMNVSTLELGDSALYLCASSLDSVAANEQFFGPGTRLTVL.

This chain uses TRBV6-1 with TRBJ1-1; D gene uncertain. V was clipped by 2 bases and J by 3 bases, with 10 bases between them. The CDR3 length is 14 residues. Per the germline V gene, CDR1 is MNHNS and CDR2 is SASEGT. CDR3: CASSESHRYTEAFF. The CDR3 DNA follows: TGTGCCAGCAGTGAATCGCACAGATACACTGAAGCTTTCTTT.

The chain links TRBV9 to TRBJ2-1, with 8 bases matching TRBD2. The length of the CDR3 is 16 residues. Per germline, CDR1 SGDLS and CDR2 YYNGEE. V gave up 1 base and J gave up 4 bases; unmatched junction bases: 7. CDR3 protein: CASSVTGTRLYNEQFF. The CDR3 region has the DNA TGTGCCAGCAGCGTAACCGGGACTAGGCTTTACAATGAGCAGTTCTTC.

CDR3 region: CASSERGPSGEKLFF. The CDR3 bases are TGCGCCAGCAGCGAAAGGGGCCCTTCGGGTGAAAAACTGTTTTTT. The chain joins TRBV5-1 to TRBJ1-4, with a possible D match to TRBD1 (5 bases). The V and J ends lost 4 bases and 7 bases respectively, with 17 bases between them. The CDR3 length is 15 residues. Germline V gives CDR1 SGHRS, CDR2 YFSETQ.

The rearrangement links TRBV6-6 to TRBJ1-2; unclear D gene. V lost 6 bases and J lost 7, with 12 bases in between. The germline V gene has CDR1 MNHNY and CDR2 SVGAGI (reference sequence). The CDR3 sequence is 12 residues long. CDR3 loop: CASRAVAAGYTF. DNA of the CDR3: TGTGCCAGCAGGGCAGTAGCGGCTGGCTACACCTTC.

The DNA of the CDR3 is TGTGCCAGCAGCCGGTTAGGGCCTATGAACACTGAAGCTTTCTTT. Amino acids: CASSRLGPMNTEAFF. The rearrangement uses TRBV7-9 and TRBJ1-1; D is ambiguous. V shed 5 bases and J shed 0 bases, with 13 bases lying between them. CDR1 SEHNR and CDR2 FQNEAQ come from the germline V gene (reference sequence). CDR3 size: 15 residues.